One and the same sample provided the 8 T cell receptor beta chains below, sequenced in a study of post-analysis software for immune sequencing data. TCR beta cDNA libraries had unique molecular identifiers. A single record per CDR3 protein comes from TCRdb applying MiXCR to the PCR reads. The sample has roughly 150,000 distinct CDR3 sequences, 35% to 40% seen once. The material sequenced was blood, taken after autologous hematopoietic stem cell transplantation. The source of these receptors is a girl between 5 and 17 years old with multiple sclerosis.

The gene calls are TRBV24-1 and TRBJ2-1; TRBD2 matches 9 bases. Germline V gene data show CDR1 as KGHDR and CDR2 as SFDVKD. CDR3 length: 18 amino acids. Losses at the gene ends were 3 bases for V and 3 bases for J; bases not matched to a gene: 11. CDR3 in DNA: TGTGCCACCAGTGATCGGTCGGTAGCGGGAGCCTTCTACAATGAGCAGTTCTTC. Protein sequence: CATSDRSVAGAFYNEQFF.

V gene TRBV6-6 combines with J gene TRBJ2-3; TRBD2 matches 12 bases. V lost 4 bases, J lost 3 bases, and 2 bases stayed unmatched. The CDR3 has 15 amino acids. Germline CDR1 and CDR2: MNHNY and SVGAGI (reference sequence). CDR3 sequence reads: CASSFGTSGTDTQYF. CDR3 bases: TGTGCCAGCAGTTTCGGGACTAGCGGGACAGATACGCAGTATTTT.

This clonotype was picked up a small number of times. The chain's CDR3 is CASSVGVLSPLHF. The CDR3 DNA is TGTGCCAGCAGCGTAGGAGTTTTATCACCCCTCCACTTT. V usage is TRBV9 and J usage is TRBJ1-6; D unclear. V gave up 0 bases and J gave up 10 bases, with 8 bases separating them. This CDR3 spans 13 amino acids. Per germline, CDR1 SGDLS and CDR2 YYNGEE.

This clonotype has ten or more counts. In DNA, the CDR3 is TGTGCCATCAGTACTAGCGGGAGGAAGGACGAGCAGTACTTC. It encodes CAISTSGRKDEQYF. V usage is TRBV10-3 and J usage is TRBJ2-7; 12 bases match TRBD2. CDR3 length equals 14 residues. Germline V CDR1 and CDR2: ENHRY, SYGVKD. V gave up 5 bases and J gave up 5 bases; unmatched junction bases: 4.

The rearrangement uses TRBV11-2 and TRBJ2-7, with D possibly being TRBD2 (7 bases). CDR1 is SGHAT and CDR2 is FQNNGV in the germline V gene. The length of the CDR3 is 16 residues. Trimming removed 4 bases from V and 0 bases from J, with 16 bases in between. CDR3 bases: TGTGCCAGCAGCTCGCGGGACGGGGGGCCCTCCTACGAGCAGTACTTC. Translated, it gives CASSSRDGGPSYEQYF.

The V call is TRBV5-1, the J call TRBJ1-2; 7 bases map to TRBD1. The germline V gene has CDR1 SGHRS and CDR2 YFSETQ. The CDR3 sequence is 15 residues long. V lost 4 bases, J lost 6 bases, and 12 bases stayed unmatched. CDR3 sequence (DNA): TGCGCCAGCAGCAGTGTACAGGGGACCTACCATGGCTACACCTTC. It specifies CASSSVQGTYHGYTF.

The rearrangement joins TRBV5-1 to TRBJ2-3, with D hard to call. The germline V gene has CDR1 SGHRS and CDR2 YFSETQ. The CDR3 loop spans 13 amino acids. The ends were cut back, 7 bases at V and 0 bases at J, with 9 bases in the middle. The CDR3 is CASALTSTDTQYF. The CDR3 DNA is TGCGCCAGCGCCTTGACTAGCACAGATACGCAGTATTTT.

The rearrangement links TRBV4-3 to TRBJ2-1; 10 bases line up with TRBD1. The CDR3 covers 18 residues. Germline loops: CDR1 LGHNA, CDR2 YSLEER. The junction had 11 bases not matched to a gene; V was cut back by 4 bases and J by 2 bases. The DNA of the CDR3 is TGCGCCAGCAGCCCTCGACAGGGGGCTCACACCACCTACAATGAGCAGTTCTTC. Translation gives CASSPRQGAHTTYNEQFF.